Listed below are T cell receptor beta chains from one sample, sequenced in a study of shared clonotypes between healthy human individuals. TCRdb's table, derived via immunoSEQ multiplex PCR, lists solely in-frame clones and lacks some. The sample lists 2,500,000 or so clones, 90% to 95% occurring once. Sequencing was performed on naive CD4+ T cells sorted from blood. These TCRs come from a man in his late teens or twenties in good health. The CDR3 runs from the conserved cysteine through the conserved F or W. The size entry is marked missing in some rows and otherwise reads once, few, many or a size class.

.	TRBV5-1	TRBJ2-5	CASSLVGVGLETQYF
once	TRBV28	TRBJ2-5	CASRATGVQYF
.	TRBV7-2	TRBJ2-1	CASSFLAGERTYNEQFF
.	TRBV19	TRBJ1-2	CASSSFRDAYTF
.	TRBV6-5	TRBJ2-7	CASRKDGGHEQYF
.	TRBV27	TRBJ1-6	CASSLSTGGNSPLHF
few	TRBV6-6	TRBJ2-7	CASSAVLAGSYEQYF
.	TRBV6-1	TRBJ1-2	CASRQVYGYTF
.	TRBV28	TRBJ1-6	CASSGLGLGNSPLHF
few	TRBV19	TRBJ1-1	CASSITDRVNTEAFF
.	TRBV28	TRBJ1-2	CASSSGKGDGYTF
.	TRBV19	TRBJ2-1	CASSIDQGRWATYNEQFF
.	TRBV2	TRBJ2-3	CAAKGTYTDTQYF
once	TRBV5-4	TRBJ2-3	CASSRFTGSADTQYF
.	TRBV5-1	TRBJ2-1	CASSLGLAGGHNEQFF
.	TRBV5-1	TRBJ1-6	CASSQGQINSPLHF
.	TRBV7-2	TRBJ2-2	CASSIGTSGMAGELFF
.	TRBV6-5	TRBJ2-7	CASSYNGGSYEQYF
once	TRBV4-3	TRBJ2-2	CASSQDGTGRATGELFF
.	TRBV7-9	TRBJ2-5	CASSLAGPKETQYF
.	TRBV19	TRBJ2-7	CASSNLAGVLFYEQYF
.	TRBV27	TRBJ2-2	CASRRSGTANTGELFF
.	TRBV7-2	TRBJ2-5	CASSLLEGAKETQYF
.	TRBV10-3	TRBJ2-2	CAISESGGNTGELFF
.	TRBV5-6	TRBJ1-6	CASSLRTGKNSPLHF